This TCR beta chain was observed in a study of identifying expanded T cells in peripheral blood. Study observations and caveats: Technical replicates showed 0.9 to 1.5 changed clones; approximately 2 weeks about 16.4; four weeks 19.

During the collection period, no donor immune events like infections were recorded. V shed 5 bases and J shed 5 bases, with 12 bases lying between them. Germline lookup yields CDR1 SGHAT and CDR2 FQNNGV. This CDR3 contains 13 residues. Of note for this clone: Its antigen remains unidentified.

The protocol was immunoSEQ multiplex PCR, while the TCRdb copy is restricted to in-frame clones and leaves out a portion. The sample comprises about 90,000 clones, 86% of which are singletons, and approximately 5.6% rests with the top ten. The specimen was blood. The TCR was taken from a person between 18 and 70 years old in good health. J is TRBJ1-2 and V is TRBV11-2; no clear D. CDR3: CASSQARGYGYTF. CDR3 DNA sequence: TGTGCCAGCAGCCAGGCTCGAGGATATGGCTACACCTTC.